This TCR beta chain was profiled in a study of T cell responses to AZD1222 COVID-19 vaccine. Study-level results: Vaccine-related CD4 TCRs covered spike, predominating at 160-218 and 743-854.

Produced via immunoSEQ multiplex PCR; TCRdb's table is partial and in-frame only. The data contain some 180,000 clones, roughly nine tenths of them singletons. As for this clone: Its cognate antigen is unknown.

The CDR3 is made up of 14 amino acids. Germline assignment: CDR1 MNHEY and CDR2 SMNVEV (reference sequence). V lost 3 bases to trimming and J lost 4 bases, with 10 bases between them. The sequence was obtained from an adult who received the AZD1222 COVID-19 vaccine. The V gene is TRBV27, the J gene TRBJ1-3; no clear D gene. The sample was peripheral blood, taken 28 days after the second AZD1222 dose. The CDR3 loop is CASSFRREGNTIYF. The CDR3 coding sequence is TGTGCCAGCAGTTTCCGGAGGGAGGGAAACACCATATATTTT.